This T cell receptor beta chain derives from a study of T-cell reconstitution after alpha-beta-depleted transplantation in children. Findings and limits, study-wide: Expanded clones from the graft, numbering several hundred, reportedly supplied alpha-beta T cells about two months after transplant. Hyperexpanded clones declined; after one year, newly produced T cells mostly supplied diversity.

The library targeted TCRbeta and was prepared with unique molecular identifiers. TCRdb called the PCR reads again in MiXCR, with one record for every CDR3 protein. The sample includes about 580,000 distinct CDR3 sequences, 20% to 25% of them seen just once. Note on this clonotype: No antigen is known for it.

This CDR3 has 13 amino acids. CDR1 is GTSNPN, CDR2 SVGIG, per germline (reference sequence). V was clipped by 8 bases and J by 6 bases, with 20 bases between them. The sequenced sample was PBMCs, mostly from graft donor cells, obtained 360 days after TCRalphabeta/CD19-depleted stem cell transplant. This TCR was recovered from a boy under three years old who had a stem cell transplant for acute myeloid leukemia, so the T cells may come from the graft donor. The V gene is TRBV30, the J gene TRBJ2-7; D gene ambiguous. The CDR3 sequence is CAGRERGPSEQYF. The CDR3 region has the DNA TGTGCCGGCCGCGAGAGAGGACCTTCCGAGCAGTACTTC.